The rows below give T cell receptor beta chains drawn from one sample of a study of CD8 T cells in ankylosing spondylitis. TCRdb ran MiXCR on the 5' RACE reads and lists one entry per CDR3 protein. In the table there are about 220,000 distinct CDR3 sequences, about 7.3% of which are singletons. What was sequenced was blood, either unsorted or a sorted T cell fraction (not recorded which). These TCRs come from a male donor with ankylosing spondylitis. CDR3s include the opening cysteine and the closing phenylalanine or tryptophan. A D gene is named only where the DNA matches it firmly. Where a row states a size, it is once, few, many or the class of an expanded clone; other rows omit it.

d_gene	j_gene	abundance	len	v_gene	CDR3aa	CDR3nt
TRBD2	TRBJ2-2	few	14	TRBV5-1	CASSLAGGDGELFF	TGCGCCAGCAGCTTGGCGGGAGGTGACGGGGAGCTGTTTTTT
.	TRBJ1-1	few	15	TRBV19	CASSIDSGVRTEAFF	TGTGCCAGTAGTATAGATTCGGGAGTGCGCACTGAAGCTTTCTTT
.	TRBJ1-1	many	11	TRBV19	CASSQVLEAFF	TGTGCCAGTAGTCAGGTTCTGGAAGCTTTCTTT
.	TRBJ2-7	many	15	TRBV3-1	CASSQDFESSYEQYF	TGTGCCAGCAGCCAAGATTTCGAGAGCTCCTACGAGCAGTACTTC
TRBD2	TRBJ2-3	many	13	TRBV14	CASTGLALDTQYF	TGTGCCAGCACCGGACTAGCGTTGGATACGCAGTATTTT
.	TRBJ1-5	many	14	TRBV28	CASSSPGRNQPQHF	TGTGCCAGCAGTTCACCGGGACGGAATCAGCCCCAGCATTTT
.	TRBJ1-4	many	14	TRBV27	CASRRVGTNEKLFF	TGTGCCAGCAGAAGGGTTGGAACTAATGAAAAACTGTTTTTT
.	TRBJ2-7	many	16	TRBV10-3	CAISESETGTDYEQYF	TGTGCCATCAGTGAGTCAGAGACAGGCACAGACTACGAGCAGTACTTC
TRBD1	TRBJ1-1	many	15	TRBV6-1	CASNYQGQGFTEAFF	TGTGCCAGCAACTACCAGGGACAGGGGTTCACTGAAGCTTTCTTT
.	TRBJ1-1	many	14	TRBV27	CASSLRSPNTEAFF	TGTGCCAGCAGTTTACGGAGCCCGAACACTGAAGCTTTCTTT
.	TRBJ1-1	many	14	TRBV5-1	CASSFRTENTEAFF	TGCGCCAGCAGCTTCAGGACAGAGAACACTGAAGCTTTCTTT
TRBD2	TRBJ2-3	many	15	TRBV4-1	CASSLSGRVRDTQYF	TGCGCCAGCAGCCTTAGCGGGAGAGTAAGAGATACGCAGTATTTT
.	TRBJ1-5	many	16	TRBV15	CATSRVGEEWYQPQHF	TGTGCCACCAGCAGAGTCGGGGAGGAATGGTATCAGCCCCAGCATTTT
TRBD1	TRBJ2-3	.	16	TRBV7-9	CASIKHRGLGTDTQYF	TGTGCCAGCATTAAGCACAGGGGCTTGGGCACAGATACGCAGTATTTT
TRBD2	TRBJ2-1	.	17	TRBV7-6	CASSPTSGGASYNEQFF	TGTGCCAGCAGCCCAACTAGCGGGGGGGCGTCCTACAATGAGCAGTTCTTC
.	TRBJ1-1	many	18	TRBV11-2	CASSFLEGHSVMNTEAFF	TGTGCCAGCAGCTTCCTTGAGGGACACTCAGTTATGAACACTGAAGCTTTCTTT
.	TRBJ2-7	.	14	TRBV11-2	CANLDLGPLYEQYF	TGTGCCAACTTAGACCTGGGACCTCTGTACGAGCAGTACTTC
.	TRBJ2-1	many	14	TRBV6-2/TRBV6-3	CASSYISTDNEQFF	TGTGCCAGCAGTTACATTTCGACGGACAATGAGCAGTTCTTC
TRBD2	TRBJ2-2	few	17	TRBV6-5	CASSYGRGGRSNGELFF	TGTGCCAGCAGTTACGGGCGGGGGGGCCGGTCAAATGGGGAGCTGTTTTTT
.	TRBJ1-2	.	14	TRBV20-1	CSARDRGTNYGYTF	TGCAGTGCTAGAGATAGGGGAACTAACTATGGCTACACCTTC
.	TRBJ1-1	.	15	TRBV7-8	CASSLGAGLNTEAFF	TGTGCCAGCAGCTTAGGGGCAGGATTGAACACTGAAGCTTTCTTT
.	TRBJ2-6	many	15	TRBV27	CASSLAHSGANVLTF	TGTGCCAGCAGTTTAGCCCACTCTGGGGCCAACGTCCTGACTTTC
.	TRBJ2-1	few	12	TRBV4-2	CASSHRYGEQFF	TGTGCCAGCAGCCACAGGTACGGTGAGCAGTTCTTC
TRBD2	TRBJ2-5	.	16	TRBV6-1	CASRLLAGGPGETQYF	TGTGCCAGCAGGTTGCTAGCGGGGGGGCCCGGAGAGACCCAGTACTTC
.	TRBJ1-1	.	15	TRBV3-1	CASSQWTLMNTEAFF	TGTGCCAGCAGCCAATGGACCTTAATGAACACTGAAGCTTTCTTT
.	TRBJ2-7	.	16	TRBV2	CASSDNLGGTSYEQYF	TGTGCCAGCAGTGATAACTTGGGCGGGACCTCCTACGAGCAGTACTTC
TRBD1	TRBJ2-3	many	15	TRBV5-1	CASSYWDSGSDTQYF	TGCGCCAGCAGCTACTGGGACAGCGGATCAGATACGCAGTATTTT
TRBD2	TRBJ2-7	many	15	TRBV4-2	CASSQGTSEIYEQYF	TGTGCCAGCAGCCAAGGGACTAGCGAGATCTACGAGCAGTACTTC
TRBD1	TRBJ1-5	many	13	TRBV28	CASGTVGYQPQHF	TGTGCCAGCGGGACAGTCGGGTATCAGCCCCAGCATTTT
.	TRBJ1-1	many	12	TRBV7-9	CASSFPGDEAFF	TGTGCCAGCAGCTTTCCGGGGGATGAAGCTTTCTTT
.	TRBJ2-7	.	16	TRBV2	CASSEFATAFSYEQYF	TGTGCCAGCAGTGAATTCGCGACAGCCTTCTCCTACGAGCAGTACTTC
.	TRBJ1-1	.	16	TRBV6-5	CASSYGLPGRNTEAFF	TGTGCCAGCAGTTACGGGTTGCCAGGCCGGAACACTGAAGCTTTCTTT
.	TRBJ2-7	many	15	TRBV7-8	CASSLATLSSYEQYF	TGTGCCAGCAGCTTAGCAACCTTAAGCTCCTACGAGCAGTACTTC
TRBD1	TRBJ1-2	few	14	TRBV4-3	CASSGYRGSEGYTF	TGCGCCAGCAGCGGATACAGGGGAAGTGAGGGCTACACCTTC
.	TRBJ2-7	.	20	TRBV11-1	CASSPPQGSPISGRSYEQYF	TGTGCCAGCAGCCCGCCACAGGGGTCCCCGATTAGCGGGCGTTCCTACGAGCAGTACTTC
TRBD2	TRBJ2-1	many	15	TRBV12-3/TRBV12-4	CASSLGLAGVNEQFF	TGTGCCAGCAGTTTAGGGCTAGCGGGGGTGAATGAGCAGTTCTTC
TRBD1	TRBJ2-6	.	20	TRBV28	CASSESAPEDRFGGANVLTF	TGTGCCAGCAGTGAATCCGCCCCCGAGGACAGGTTTGGTGGGGCCAACGTCCTGACTTTC
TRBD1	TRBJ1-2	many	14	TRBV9	CASSATGSPYGYTF	TGTGCCAGCAGCGCGACAGGGTCCCCCTATGGCTACACCTTC
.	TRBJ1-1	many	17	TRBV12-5	CASGLVPSPRVHTEAFF	TGTGCTAGTGGTTTGGTACCGAGCCCCAGGGTGCACACTGAAGCTTTCTTT
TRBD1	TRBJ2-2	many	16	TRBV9	CASSANTGVPTGELFF	TGTGCCAGCAGCGCCAACACAGGGGTTCCGACCGGGGAGCTGTTTTTT
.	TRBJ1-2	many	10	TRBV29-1	CSAEGDGYTF	TGCAGCGCCGAGGGGGATGGCTACACCTTC
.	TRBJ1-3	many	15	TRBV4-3	CASSQIAEAGNTIYF	TGCGCCAGCAGCCAGATTGCCGAGGCTGGAAACACCATATATTTT
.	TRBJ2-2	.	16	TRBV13	CASSTSGTSNTGELFF	TGTGCCAGCAGCACATCCGGGACATCGAACACCGGGGAGCTGTTTTTT
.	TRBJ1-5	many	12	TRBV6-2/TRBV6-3	CASRGWDQPQHF	TGTGCCAGCAGGGGATGGGATCAGCCCCAGCATTTT
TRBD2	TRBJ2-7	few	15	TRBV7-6	CASSLGLAGDHEQYF	TGTGCCAGCAGCTTAGGATTAGCGGGGGATCACGAGCAGTACTTC